This TCR beta chain was sequenced in a study of blood T cell repertoires in COVID-19. Clones were sequenced by immunoSEQ multiplex PCR, and TCRdb holds only the in-frame ones, with some missing. The table lists 110,000 or so clones, roughly 84% of them singletons, with 8% to 9.5% in the top ten. This TCR derives from a woman between 65 and 79 years old who had recovered from COVID-19. The sequencing input was peripheral blood.

This chain's CDR3 is CASSPQPGQVGYTF. The CDR3 DNA reads TGTGCCAGCAGCCCCCAGCCGGGACAGGTCGGTTACACCTTC. V usage is TRBV7-2 and J usage is TRBJ1-2; 8 bases match TRBD1. CDR1 is SGHTA and CDR2 is FQGNSA in the germline V gene. The ends lost 5 bases at V and 11 bases at J; junction bases unmatched: 13. This CDR3 has 14 amino acids.